This T cell receptor (beta chain) was identified in a study of blood T cell repertoires in COVID-19. Study overall: Sites across the United States, Italy and Spain contributed samples from acute and convalescent COVID-19. The analysed material was cDNA or gDNA that came from T cells, B-cell-depleted T cells, or PBMCs.

Germline trimming cut 0 bases from V and 0 bases from J; bases unmatched to any gene: 12. This CDR3 region has 21 residues. Germline V CDR1 and CDR2: SGDLS, YYNGEE. As originally analysed: Estimated nucleated cell counts came from reference gene primer amplification. Clones were sequenced by immunoSEQ multiplex PCR, and TCRdb holds only the in-frame ones, with some missing. From that table come the V and J calls and clone size; the DNA was used to work out D and trimming. The sample includes around 88,000 clones, roughly 84% of them seen just once. The rearrangement joins TRBV9 to TRBJ2-6; 10 bases agree with TRBD2. Sequenced: peripheral blood. The TCR originated in an elderly woman with acute or convalescent COVID-19. CDR3 sequence: CASSVDGSGRAFSSGANVLTF. The CDR3 DNA is TGTGCCAGCAGCGTAGATGGAAGCGGGAGGGCCTTTAGCTCTGGGGCCAACGTCCTGACTTTC.